This T cell receptor (beta chain) was profiled in a study of beta chain features in type 1 diabetes. The ends were cut back, 4 bases at V and 8 bases at J, with 18 bases in the middle. The CDR3 extends over 15 amino acids. Germline V gene sequence: CDR1 KGHSH, CDR2 LQKENI. Expressed TCRB transcripts were sequenced because the isolated RNA had all been reverse transcribed beforehand. TCRdb's copy holds only in-frame clones and misses some; the assay was immunoSEQ multiplex PCR. The sample shows roughly 350,000 clones, roughly 11% of them seen only once. The receptor was isolated from a woman aged 25 to 39 in good health. The material sequenced was naive CD4+ T cells from blood. The chain has TRBV18 and TRBJ2-1; a possible D gene is TRBD2 (8 bases). The CDR3 spells CASSRPGQTSDEQFF. CDR3 in DNA: TGTGCCAGCTCACGCCCGGGACAGACTAGCGATGAGCAGTTCTTC.